Each of the 5 T cell receptor beta chains below was sequenced from the same sample in a study of blood T cell repertoires in COVID-19. Assay used: immunoSEQ multiplex PCR; TCRdb lists only in-frame clones, some missing. This sample carries some 250,000 clones, more than 75% of them seen once, and the ten largest clones take under 9%. The sequenced sample consisted of peripheral blood. The receptors derive from a woman between 70 and 85 years old with active or convalescent COVID-19.

The chain carries TRBV6-5 and TRBJ1-2, with 9 bases that match TRBD1. This CDR3 has 12 amino acids. Trimming at V came to 11 bases and at J to 7 bases, leaving 8 bases not matched to a gene. CDR1 and CDR2 from the germline V gene are MNHEY and SVGAGI. The CDR3 DNA sequence: TGTGCCGCGGACAGGGGTTCGTTTGGCTACACCTTC. It translates to CAADRGSFGYTF.

The V and J genes are TRBV20-1 and TRBJ2-5, with TRBD1 identical over 7 bases. With 8 bases clipped from V and 3 bases from J, the junction kept 3 bases outside the gene matches. Germline values: CDR1 DFQATT, CDR2 SNEGSKA (reference sequence). CDR3 length: 11 amino acids. CDR3 region: CSSGQEETQYF. CDR3 DNA: TGCAGTTCAGGACAGGAAGAGACCCAGTACTTC.

This clone showed up just once. The chain employs TRBV12-5 and TRBJ1-1, with a possible D match to TRBD1 (6 bases). This CDR3 is 14 amino acids long. Germline assignment: CDR1 LGHNT and CDR2 FRNRAP. Trimming took 0 bases from V and 8 from J, leaving 13 bases between them. In nucleotides, the CDR3 is TGTGCTAGTGGTTTGGTCTCCGACAGGTCCGAAGCTTTCTTT. Amino acids: CASGLVSDRSEAFF.

The chain has TRBV6-1 and TRBJ1-2; a possible D gene is TRBD1 (5 bases). The V gene lost 3 bases and the J gene lost 4 bases, with 9 bases spanning the gap. There are 13 residues in the CDR3. From germline, CDR1 is MNHNS and CDR2 SASEGT. The CDR3 DNA is TGTGCCAGCAGTGAGAACGACAGCTATGGCTACACCTTC. Translation gives CASSENDSYGYTF.

V gene TRBV27 combines with J gene TRBJ1-6, with 8 bases aligning to TRBD1. The J segment lost 4 bases and the V segment lost 5 bases, leaving 10 bases of the junction unmatched. The CDR3 length is 17 residues. From germline, CDR1 is MNHEY and CDR2 SMNVEV (reference sequence). CDR3 in amino acids: CASSPQTGAAYNSPLHF. CDR3 DNA: TGTGCCAGCAGTCCCCAGACAGGGGCGGCATATAATTCACCCCTCCACTTT.